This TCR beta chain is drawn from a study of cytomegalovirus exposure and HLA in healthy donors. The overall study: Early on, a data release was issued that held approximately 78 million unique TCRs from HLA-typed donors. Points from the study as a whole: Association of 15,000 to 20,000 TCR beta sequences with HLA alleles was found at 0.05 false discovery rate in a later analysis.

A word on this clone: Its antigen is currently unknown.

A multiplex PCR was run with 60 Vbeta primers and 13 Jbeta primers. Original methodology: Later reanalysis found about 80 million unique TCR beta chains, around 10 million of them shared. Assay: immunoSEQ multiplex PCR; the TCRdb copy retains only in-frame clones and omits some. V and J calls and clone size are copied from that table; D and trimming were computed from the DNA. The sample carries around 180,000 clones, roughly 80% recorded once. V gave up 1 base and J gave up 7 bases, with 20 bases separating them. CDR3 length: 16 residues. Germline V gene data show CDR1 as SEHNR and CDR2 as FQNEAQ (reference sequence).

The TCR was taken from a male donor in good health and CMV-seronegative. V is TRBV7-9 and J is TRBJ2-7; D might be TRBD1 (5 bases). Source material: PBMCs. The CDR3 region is CASSLGRVSSPWEQYF. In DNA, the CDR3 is TGTGCCAGCAGCTTAGGCAGGGTATCCTCTCCCTGGGAGCAGTACTTC.